This TCR beta chain came from a study of CD8 T cells in Susac syndrome (dated by TCRdb to the late 2010s). About the investigation overall: Repertoire sequencing was used to test whether CD8+ T cell activation and differentiation in Susac syndrome was antigen driven. The investigation overall reported the following: The number of individuals in the TCR sequencing and HLA analysis was recognized as being relatively small.

The CDR3 runs 16 amino acids, cysteine and phenylalanine included. Only the CDR3 DNA is retained, 48 bases long and in frame from the first base. From a lookup of the germline V gene, CDR1 and CDR2 are SGHAT and FQNNGV. In the case of this clonotype: There is no known antigen for this receptor. One junction end disagrees with the germline gene, perhaps due to a read error.

RNA was extracted using the RNeasy kit, and roughly 0.45 to 1 ug of the RNA was reverse transcribed with random hexamers. The immunoSEQ multiplex PCR assay, covering 54 Vbeta and 13 Jbeta segments, was used to amplify TCR beta CDR3 regions. To correct PCR amplification bias, a synthetic template baseline was used for both primer optimization and computational correction. As for the original processing: Reads were annotated to V, D and J genes per IMGT and analyzed with immunoSEQ Analyzer, keeping only productive sequences. Clonality was computed as one minus Shannon entropy normalized by log2 of the number of productive unique sequences. Public and private clones were assessed among the 100 most prevalent clones of each patient and control. Clones were defined as Susac-specific if absent from the healthy and MS cohorts, from 900 to 1,300 published viral clones and from other ImmuneACCESS disease sequences. Using fastp trimming at Q25 and MiXCR clonotype assembly, TCRdb reanalyzed the public sequencing data and kept in-frame beta chains. One record per CDR3 amino acid sequence lists the most common genes and DNA. What appears here as the V and J calls and clone size reflects TCRdb's work, not the paper's. Here the sample has under 200,000 distinct CDR3 sequences; 85% to 95% occur a single time. The ten largest clones take up less than 0.11% of the sample.

High-throughput TCR beta sequencing profiled peripheral blood CD8+ and CD4+ T cells from healthy donors, Susac syndrome patients and multiple sclerosis patients. Healthy donors were included as age- and sex-matched controls. Bulk CD8+ and CD4+ T cells were purified by magnetic negative isolation, whereas CD8+ TEMRA cells were enriched by FACS. Blood was collected in EDTA tubes and processed within 24 hours, with PBMCs isolated through density gradient centrifugation. PBMCs intended for TCR sequencing were cryopreserved in liquid nitrogen and thawed later in a water bath at 37 degrees C. Purity of sorted or isolated CD4+, CD8+ and CD8+ TEMRA cells was at least 90%.

The sample comprised CD4+ T cells from PBMCs. In this chain, TRBV11-2 is recombined with TRBJ2-3; TRBD2 matches 8 bases in the middle. The sequence was collected from a human donor in good health. At the DNA level, the sequence is TGTGCCAGCAGCCTAGAAGGCGGACTAGCTAGAGATACGCAGTATTTT. This yields the protein CASSLEGGLARDTQYF.